The 10 T cell receptor beta chains reported below all come from one sample, sequenced in a study of response to subunit inactivated influenza vaccine. TCRdb recomputed calls from the RT-PCR reads with MiXCR, one row per CDR3 protein. The sample has 400,000 to 550,000 distinct CDR3 sequences; about 25% are singletons. Here the sequenced sample was CD4+ T cells sorted from PBMCs, taken 5 days after vaccination. The receptor set was obtained from a man aged 50-59 years who received an inactivated influenza vaccine.

This clonotype has only a few counts. V is TRBV10-3 and J is TRBJ1-5; tentatively, D is TRBD1 (5 bases). V lost 4 bases and J 7 bases, leaving 11 bases between the germline ends. From germline, CDR1 is ENHRY and CDR2 SYGVKD. This CDR3 is 13 amino acids long. Here the CDR3 reads CAISAGVGQPQHF. For the CDR3, the DNA is TGTGCCATCAGTGCGGGGGTGGGACAGCCCCAGCATTTT.

This clonotype appeared many times. V usage is TRBV12-3 or TRBV12-4 and J usage is TRBJ1-4; D possibly corresponds to TRBD1 (5 bases). The V end lost 3 bases, the J end lost 4 bases, and 9 bases lay between the germline ends. The CDR3 loop spans 14 amino acids. CDR3 DNA sequence: TGTGCCAGCAGTTTGAGGCAGGGTAATGAAAAACTGTTTTTT. Residues: CASSLRQGNEKLFF.

This clonotype was detected a few times. This sequence joins TRBV7-9 and TRBJ2-1, with 11 bases aligning to TRBD1. The CDR3 has 16 residues. With V trimmed by 3 bases and J by 8 bases, 9 bases remained unmatched. CDR1 and CDR2 from the germline V gene are SEHNR and FQNEAQ (reference sequence). The CDR3 loop is CASSFRTGTGGYEQFF. The CDR3 nucleotides read TGTGCCAGCAGCTTCCGTACCGGGACAGGGGGTTATGAGCAGTTCTTC.

V usage is TRBV12-3 or TRBV12-4 and J usage is TRBJ2-1; 10 bases fit TRBD1. The trim removed 6 bases at V and 3 bases at J, leaving 8 bases unmatched. There are 16 residues in the CDR3. The CDR3 here is CASRRPGQGFYNEQFF. DNA of the CDR3: TGTGCCAGCAGGCGTCCGGGACAGGGGTTCTACAATGAGCAGTTCTTC.

This clonotype was found a few times. The chain carries TRBV24-1 and TRBJ2-5, with a possible D match to TRBD1 (5 bases). Germline V gene sequence: CDR1 KGHDR, CDR2 SFDVKD. The CDR3 spans 13 residues. Trimming removed 6 bases at V and 4 bases at J, with 11 bases between. The chain's CDR3 is CATSYGQGETQYF. In DNA, the CDR3 is TGTGCCACCAGTTACGGTCAGGGAGAGACCCAGTACTTC.

The V call is TRBV15, the J call TRBJ2-7, with TRBD1 matching 9 bases. This CDR3 contains 13 residues. With 7 bases clipped from V and 2 bases from J, the junction kept 3 bases outside the gene matches. Germline CDR1 reads LNHNV; CDR2 reads YYDKDF (reference sequence). The CDR3 protein is CATKRQGAYEQYF. The CDR3 DNA is TGTGCCACCAAAAGACAGGGGGCCTACGAGCAGTACTTC.

This clonotype was seen once. The chain carries TRBV14 and TRBJ2-5; D is ambiguous. V lost 8 bases, J lost 5 bases, and 12 bases lay in between. The CDR3 totals 12 residues. Germline V gene sequence: CDR1 SGHDN, CDR2 FVKESK. CDR3: CASGSRTETQYF. The CDR3 nucleotides are TGTGCCAGCGGAAGTAGAACGGAGACCCAGTACTTC.

The chain couples TRBV20-1 to TRBJ2-4; 7 positions agree with TRBD2. Germline V lookup: CDR1 DFQATT, CDR2 SNEGSKA (reference sequence). With 1 base clipped from V and 4 bases from J, the junction kept 4 bases outside the gene matches. The CDR3 has 14 amino acids. The DNA of the CDR3 is TGCAGTGCTAGAGTGGGGGGGACTAAAAACATTCAGTACTTC. Its protein product is CSARVGGTKNIQYF.

In this sample, this clonotype turned up a few times. The J gene is TRBJ1-5, the V gene TRBV27; D gene ambiguous. Trimming pared 3 bases from V and 0 bases from J, leaving 9 bases between. The germline CDR1 and CDR2 sequences are MNHEY and SMNVEV (reference sequence). The CDR3 is made up of 15 amino acids. CDR3 in amino acids: CASSLSQNSNQPQHF. The CDR3 DNA reads as TGTGCCAGCAGTTTGAGTCAGAATAGCAATCAGCCCCAGCATTTT.

The chain has TRBV20-1 and TRBJ2-1; D is undetermined. The CDR3 contains 14 residues. CDR1 and CDR2 (germline): DFQATT, SNEGSKA (reference sequence). Trimming took 0 bases from V and 10 from J, leaving 16 bases between them. The CDR3, as DNA: TGCAGTGCTAGAGATCTAGGTGCAGGTGGAGAGCAGTTCTTC. Protein product: CSARDLGAGGEQFF.